The entry below gives a single T cell receptor beta chain sequence along with its context. As yet, its antigen is unknown. The source of the sample is a study of identical twins. General study points: Twins' excess sharing was less marked for out-of-frame beta sequences.

The CDR3 is made up of 12 amino acids. V shed 5 bases and J shed 6 bases, with 8 bases lying between them. Germline V lookup: CDR1 SEHNR, CDR2 FQNEAQ (reference sequence). Template switching added a universal primer site; cDNA carried unique molecular identifiers. MiXCR was run by TCRdb on the 5' RACE reads, yielding one entry per CDR3 protein. The table lists just over 500,000 distinct CDR3 sequences, 22% of them singletons. The sample was also reused in another study, on T cells expressing NK-cell markers. That work states: The TCR beta repertoires were obtained from sorted CD3+CD56+NKG2C+, CD3+CD56+NKG2C- and CD3+CD56-NKG2C+ T cells.

This TCR was sampled from a woman younger than 35 in good health. Sequencing was done on a sample of CD4+ T cells sorted from blood. The chain recombines TRBV7-9 with TRBJ2-1, with D possibly matching TRBD2 (5 bases). The chain's CDR3 is CASSRTVNEQFF. CDR3 sequence (DNA): TGTGCCAGCAGCAGGACTGTCAATGAGCAGTTCTTC.